The TCR beta chain described here comes from a study of cytotoxic CD8 clonotypes in ibrutinib-treated CLL (dated by TCRdb to the early 2020s). For the wider study: The cohort included roughly 15 treatment-naive and eleven to twelve relapsed/refractory patients; roughly 17 were IGHV unmutated. Partial responses were observed in about 25 patients and complete responses in 2; after a median follow-up of around 68 months, remission was maintained in some 14 patients and progression was observed in approximately 12. Response samples were taken after a median of about a year on treatment, ranging from 6 to 36 months. On average, each sample had roughly 260,000 productive templates and almost 95,000 productive rearrangements. Longitudinal samples were obtainable from 26 of the 86 participants in the trial. Cryopreserved peripheral blood mononuclear cells were collected at three points: before therapy, at response, and at either sustained remission or disease progression. Every sample from remission and from progressive disease was obtained while the patients were still on ibrutinib. What the authors observed across the whole study: At ibrutinib response clonality went up, during sustained remission it held steady, and at progression it dropped back toward baseline. Public clonotypes were found to be uncommon and were observed to contract or remain stable during treatment; the increase in clonality was shown to reflect expansion of private clonotypes at ibrutinib response. Lymph node repertoires were not examined, and the timing of sampling was not matched between patients in sustained remission and those whose disease progressed. At baseline, clonality was higher than in age-matched healthy donors and showed a strong correlation with circulating CD8+ T-cell counts.

A note on this clone: Its antigen has not been determined. There are no base qualities to consult, and no much larger clone falls within one base.

For TCR beta library preparation, 2 to 2.5 micrograms of genomic DNA were isolated from cryopreserved PBMCs. Longitudinal blood samples from CLL patients on ibrutinib monotherapy were analyzed using high-throughput TCR beta sequencing. Patients were enrolled in a phase 2 open-label single-center ibrutinib monotherapy trial. Each clonotype received, on average, approximately 9.9x coverage in deep resolution sequencing performed on a MiSeq, where the target depth lay between 1 in 1 million and 1 in 200,000 T cells. The immunoSEQ hsTCRB Kit was used to generate the TCR beta libraries. As for the original processing: The data were analyzed with ImmunoSEQ Analyzer and ImmunoSEQ Data Assistant, and V, D and J gene assignments followed IMGT definitions. Clonality was computed as one minus normalized Shannon entropy of productive rearrangement frequencies, ranging from 0 to 1. Public clonotype analysis was restricted to overrepresented clonotypes comprising at least 0.05% of each patient's repertoire. About twelve repertoires from age-matched healthy donors, obtained from immuneACCESS, served as clonality controls. TCRdb provides this immuneACCESS table in a form limited to in-frame rearrangements. Some clones are lacking; in checked studies, under half of them reflect an unresolved V gene, and why the rest are absent is not known. Clonal size and the V and J genes are those of that table, whereas D and trimming came from the DNA. The sample table shows some 29,000 clones, and about 76% are seen once. The ten top clones hold about half of the sample.

There are 14 amino acids in the CDR3, from cysteine to phenylalanine inclusive. Left in the record is the CDR3 DNA by itself, 42 bases read in frame from the first base. Sequences WSHSY (CDR1) and SAAADI (CDR2) are obtained from the germline V gene. Between the V and J ends, shortened by 2 bases and 6 bases respectively, the junction contains 8 bases. The specimen comprised PBMCs, sampled after 36 months of ibrutinib treatment. The clonotype originates from a human donor with chronic lymphocytic leukemia. The rearranged segments are TRBV10-2 and TRBJ1-6; the D gene cannot be resolved reliably. CDR3 loop: CASSEMDSNSPLHF. In nucleotides, the sequence is TGCGCCAGCAGTGAGATGGACTCTAATTCACCCCTCCACTTT.